The 32 T cell receptor beta chains given below trace back to one sample, sequenced in a study of cytomegalovirus exposure and HLA in healthy donors. Primers included in the PCR were 60 Vbeta and 13 Jbeta primers. Sequencing used immunoSEQ multiplex PCR; TCRdb keeps in-frame clones, though not all of them. The repertoire holds some 160,000 clones, around 80% seen once, with more than 1.5% in the top ten. Sequences were obtained from PBMCs. Receptor source: a man between 18 and 35 years old in good health and CMV-seronegative.

This clone appeared a few times. The junction departs from the called germline gene at one end, perhaps through a read error. The chain couples TRBV25-1 to TRBJ1-5; D gene uncertain. The CDR3 loop spans 14 amino acids. Per the germline V gene, CDR1 is MGHDK and CDR2 is SYGVNS. CDR3: CAKPLGEGNQPQHF. In DNA form, the CDR3 reads TGCGCAAAACCCCTCGGGGAAGGGAATCAGCCCCAGCATTTT.

The chain combines TRBV6-6 with TRBJ2-1; 11 nucleotides match TRBD2. Germline V gene sequence: CDR1 MNHNY, CDR2 SVGAGI (reference sequence). The CDR3 extends over 15 amino acids. After removal of 6 bases from V and 7 bases from J, the junction contained 8 bases not matched to a gene. For the CDR3, the DNA is TGTGCCAGCAGGCAAACTAGCGGGAGAGGGAATGAGCAGTTCTTC. Translated: CASRQTSGRGNEQFF.

The chain carries TRBV5-6 and TRBJ2-5; D gene uncertain. The CDR3 spans 11 residues. The germline V gene has CDR1 SGHDT and CDR2 YYEEEE. The V and J ends lost 4 bases and 5 bases respectively, with 6 bases between them. The CDR3 coding sequence is TGTGCCAGCAGCACGCGGGAGACCCAGTACTTC. It yields the protein CASSTRETQYF.

The J gene is TRBJ2-3, the V gene TRBV5-4; TRBD1 matches 12 bases. V gave up 4 bases and J gave up 0 bases; unmatched junction bases: 9. The germline V gene has CDR1 SGHNT and CDR2 YYREEE (reference sequence). The CDR3 loop spans 18 amino acids. The CDR3, as DNA: TGTGCCAGCAGCCCCGGGACAGGGGGCCCCTCTAGCACAGATACGCAGTATTTT. This codes for CASSPGTGGPSSTDTQYF.

The V gene is TRBV5-1, the J gene TRBJ2-2; 12 positions match TRBD1. Germline V gene sequence: CDR1 SGHRS, CDR2 YFSETQ. The CDR3 runs 14 residues. The V and J ends lost 9 bases and 2 bases, in that order; junction bases with no gene match: 2. The CDR3 DNA reads TGCGCCACGGGACAGGGGGCTAACACCGGGGAGCTGTTTTTT. Translating gives CATGQGANTGELFF.

The table lists this clone with a few counts. V gene TRBV5-1 combines with J gene TRBJ2-2; D remains unclear. Germline V gene lookup returns CDR1 SGHRS and CDR2 YFSETQ. Trimming removed 4 bases at V and 0 bases at J, with 10 bases between. The CDR3 length is 15 residues. The CDR3 spells CASSRLGTNTGELFF. CDR3 sequence (DNA): TGCGCCAGCAGCCGCCTAGGTACGAACACCGGGGAGCTGTTTTTT.

This clone came up once. The rearrangement links TRBV5-1 to TRBJ1-1; TRBD1 might be the D (5 bases). The ends were cut back, 4 bases at V and 0 bases at J, with 13 bases in the middle. This CDR3 comprises 15 residues. In germline, CDR1 is SGHRS, CDR2 YFSETQ. The CDR3 DNA is TGCGCCAGCAGCCGGGGGGGGTCCATGAACACTGAAGCTTTCTTT. Its protein is CASSRGGSMNTEAFF.

The gene calls are TRBV27 and TRBJ2-7, with a possible D match to TRBD1 (6 bases). Germline CDR1 MNHEY, CDR2 SMNVEV (reference sequence). V dropped 6 bases and J dropped 5 bases, with 11 bases sitting between them. CDR3 length: 12 amino acids. The CDR3 here is CASSQGFDEQYF. DNA of the CDR3: TGTGCCAGCAGCCAGGGGTTTGACGAGCAGTACTTC.

The CDR3 protein is CASSRGGGREKLFF. The CDR3 DNA follows: TGTGCCAGCAGTCGAGGGGGGGGGAGGGAAAAACTGTTTTTT. The chain carries TRBV2 and TRBJ1-4; TRBD1 is a possible D gene (6 bases). From germline, CDR1 is SNHLY and CDR2 FYNNEI. The V and J ends lost 5 bases and 8 bases respectively, with 15 bases between them. The CDR3 sequence is 14 residues long.

The genes are TRBV10-3 and TRBJ1-2; D unresolved. The CDR3 runs 12 residues. CDR1 is ENHRY, CDR2 SYGVKD, per germline. V lost 10 bases to trimming and J lost 5 bases, with 14 bases between them. The chain's CDR3 is CATVNTEYGYTF. CDR3 nucleotides: TGTGCCACCGTCAATACAGAGTATGGCTACACCTTC.

The chain has TRBV6-5 and TRBJ2-4; D unclear. This CDR3 comprises 15 residues. V was pared by 0 bases and J by 5 bases, with 11 bases between. Per germline, CDR1 MNHEY and CDR2 SVGAGI. The DNA of the CDR3 is TGTGCCAGCAGTTACTCCCACGGGTCAGAAAACATTCAGTACTTC. It translates to CASSYSHGSENIQYF.

Remarks on this clone: One end of the junction fails to match germline, which may point to a read error. The rearrangement joins TRBV7-9 to TRBJ2-3, with D possibly matching TRBD1 (5 bases). There are 15 residues in the CDR3. The V gene's germline CDR1 is SEHNR and CDR2 FQNEAQ (reference sequence). The CDR3 region has the DNA TGTTCCAGCAGCTTAGGGCAGGGCAGCACAGATACGCAGTATTTT. Amino acid sequence: CSSSLGQGSTDTQYF.

The chain joins TRBV7-9 to TRBJ2-5; 8 positions match TRBD1. The V and J ends lost 6 bases and 3 bases, in that order; junction bases with no gene match: 12. This CDR3 contains 16 residues. Germline V CDR1 and CDR2: SEHNR, FQNEAQ (reference sequence). The CDR3 region is CASSPLRTGKEETQYF. For the CDR3, the DNA is TGTGCCAGCAGTCCACTAAGGACAGGGAAGGAAGAGACCCAGTACTTC.

This clone was counted once. V and J are TRBV27 and TRBJ2-1; a possible D gene is TRBD2 (6 bases). The ends were cut back, 0 bases at V and 2 bases at J, with 8 bases in the middle. The germline gives CDR1 MNHEY, CDR2 SMNVEV (reference sequence). This CDR3 comprises 15 residues. The CDR3 nucleotides are TGTGCCAGCAGTTTATCGGAGGGAACCTACAATGAGCAGTTCTTC. It codes for CASSLSEGTYNEQFF.

The rearrangement links TRBV6-5 to TRBJ2-1; TRBD2 matches at 7 bases. V dropped 2 bases and J dropped 8; count of bases not matched to a gene: 6. Germline V gene sequence: CDR1 MNHEY, CDR2 SVGAGI. The CDR3 totals 14 residues. The CDR3 DNA follows: TGTGCCAGCAGTTACGGCGGGAGTAACCATGAGCAGTTCTTC. It encodes CASSYGGSNHEQFF.

V and J are TRBV7-8 and TRBJ1-1; 7 bases are a match to TRBD1. From germline, CDR1 is SGHVS and CDR2 FQNEAQ. The CDR3 totals 14 residues. Trimming cost V 5 bases and J 1 base; bases outside gene matches: 4. The CDR3 nucleotides read TGTGCCAGCAGCCCCAGACAGGGGAACACTGAAGCTTTCTTT. Protein: CASSPRQGNTEAFF.

The J gene is TRBJ1-5, the V gene TRBV2, with TRBD1 matching over 9 bases. J lost 5 bases, V lost 8 bases, and 16 bases had no gene match. Germline CDR1 SNHLY, CDR2 FYNNEI. The CDR3 loop spans 17 amino acids. The CDR3 loop reads CASGWGQGRFAYQPQHF. The CDR3 DNA is TGTGCCAGCGGGTGGGGACAGGGTCGGTTTGCGTATCAGCCCCAGCATTTT.

This clone came up once. This sequence joins TRBV19 and TRBJ1-5, with 7 positions matching TRBD1. J gave up 6 bases and V 10 bases, and 9 bases lay outside the gene matches. CDR1 LNHDA and CDR2 SQIVND come from the germline V gene (reference sequence). CDR3 length: 13 residues. CDR3 amino acids: CATAGYRGQPQHF. In DNA form, the CDR3 reads TGTGCCACCGCAGGGTACAGGGGTCAGCCCCAGCATTTT. Full variable domain (remainder filled in from reference TRBV19 and TRBJ1-5): DGGITQSPKYLFRKEGQNVTLSCEQNLNHDAMYWYRQDPGQGLRLIYYSQIVNDFQKGDIAEGYSVSREKKESFPLTVTSAQKNPTAFYLCATAGYRGQPQHFGDGTRLSIL.

J is TRBJ1-1 and V is TRBV19; TRBD1 aligns across 12 bases. This CDR3 comprises 13 residues. Germline V gene lookup returns CDR1 LNHDA and CDR2 SQIVND (reference sequence). The V and J ends lost 7 bases and 8 bases, in that order; junction bases with no gene match: 5. The DNA of the CDR3 is TGTGCCAGTAACACCGGGACAGGGGGCGAAGCTTTCTTT. Its protein product is CASNTGTGGEAFF.

The chain is built from TRBV5-5 and TRBJ2-3; the D is unclear. This CDR3 region has 12 residues. The germline V gene has CDR1 SGHKS and CDR2 YYEKEE (reference sequence). Trimming removed 3 bases from V and 3 bases from J, with 5 bases in between. This CDR3 is CASSSLTDTQYF. The CDR3 coding sequence is TGTGCCAGCAGCTCTCTGACAGATACGCAGTATTTT.

This clone was seen just once. The V and J genes are TRBV5-1 and TRBJ2-1; 8 positions agree with TRBD1. Germline assignment: CDR1 SGHRS and CDR2 YFSETQ. This CDR3 contains 16 residues. V trimming: 3 bases; J trimming: 0 bases; junction bases outside the gene matches: 5. CDR3 in amino acids: CASSWATGGSYNEQFF. The CDR3 DNA reads as TGCGCCAGCAGCTGGGCAACAGGGGGCTCCTACAATGAGCAGTTCTTC.

This rearrangement joins TRBV7-9 to TRBJ2-5; perhaps TRBD2 as D (5 bases). The CDR3 is made up of 15 amino acids. CDR1 is SEHNR and CDR2 is FQNEAQ in the germline V gene (reference sequence). The V and J ends lost 5 bases and 5 bases respectively, with 18 bases between them. Here the CDR3 DNA reads TGTGCCAGCAGCCCACCCGGACTGGCGGAGGAGACCCAGTACTTC. Its protein product is CASSPPGLAEETQYF. Together with reference TRBV7-9 and TRBJ2-5, the CDR3 gives the full variable domain: DTGVSQNPRHKITKRGQNVTFRCDPISEHNRLYWYRQTLGQGPEFLTYFQNEAQLEKSRLLSDRFSAERPKGSFSTLEIQRTEQGDSAMYLCASSPPGLAEETQYFGPGTRLLVL.

This chain links TRBV4-1 with TRBJ1-2; no firm D call. CDR1 is MGHRA and CDR2 is YSYEKL in the germline V gene. The CDR3 is made up of 12 amino acids. V was clipped by 3 bases and J by 8 bases, with 10 bases between them. The CDR3 coding sequence is TGCGCCAGCAGCCAGTCCGGGTGGGGCTACACCTTC. Protein sequence: CASSQSGWGYTF.

This chain joins TRBV5-6 and TRBJ1-2; no reliable D call. CDR3 length equals 14 residues. Germline V gene sequence: CDR1 SGHDT, CDR2 YYEEEE. With 0 bases removed from V and 4 bases from J, the gap between germline ends came to 10 bases. CDR3 DNA: TGTGCCAGCAGCTTGGGTCGGGTGGGCTATGGCTACACCTTC. As protein: CASSLGRVGYGYTF.

This sequence joins TRBV2 and TRBJ2-7; TRBD2 is a possible D gene (7 bases). V lost 8 bases to trimming and J lost 5 bases, with 16 bases between them. The CDR3 sequence is 13 residues long. The germline gives CDR1 SNHLY, CDR2 FYNNEI. Here the CDR3 DNA reads TGTGCCAGCGGGAGGGGGACCCGAGACGAGCAGTACTTC. Protein: CASGRGTRDEQYF.

The chain uses TRBV5-4 and TRBJ2-1; 16 nucleotides match TRBD2. Germline CDR1 reads SGHNT; CDR2 reads YYREEE (reference sequence). The CDR3 loop spans 16 amino acids. With 3 bases clipped from V and 9 bases from J, the junction kept 6 bases outside the gene matches. CDR3 in DNA: TGTGCCAGCAGCTCCGGGACTAGCGGGAGGGGGGGTGAGCAGTTCTTC. It specifies CASSSGTSGRGGEQFF.

This chain joins TRBV6-1 and TRBJ1-5; TRBD1 aligns across 10 bases. The CDR3 is 15 amino acids. Germline V CDR1 and CDR2: MNHNS, SASEGT. V trimming: 3 bases; J trimming: 11 bases; junction bases outside the gene matches: 10. DNA of the CDR3: TGTGCCAGCAGTGATTGGGGACAGGGGCTCCGGTCCCAGCATTTT. It specifies CASSDWGQGLRSQHF.

The V and J genes are TRBV5-4 and TRBJ2-7, with TRBD2 matching 7 bases. Germline V CDR1 and CDR2: SGHNT, YYREEE (reference sequence). Germline trimming cut 0 bases from V and 2 bases from J; bases unmatched to any gene: 5. This CDR3 is 15 amino acids long. The CDR3 loop is CASSLVAGVAYEQYF. Here the CDR3 DNA reads TGTGCCAGCAGCTTGGTTGCGGGAGTCGCCTACGAGCAGTACTTC.

The rearrangement links TRBV7-8 to TRBJ1-6; 7 bases are a match to TRBD1. Per germline, CDR1 SGHVS and CDR2 FQNEAQ. V was pared by 5 bases and J by 9 bases, with 13 bases of the junction left unmatched. This CDR3 comprises 16 residues. Written as DNA, the CDR3 is TGTGCCAGCAGCCCAAGCCCGACAGGGTTGCGTTCACCCCTCCACTTT. Its translation is CASSPSPTGLRSPLHF.

The count of this clone is one. The chain combines TRBV14 with TRBJ2-7; no clear D. In germline, CDR1 is SGHDN, CDR2 FVKESK. V was trimmed by 0 bases and J by 3 bases, leaving 6 bases between them. This CDR3 comprises 13 residues. The CDR3 loop is CASSQDPRYEQYF. The CDR3 DNA sequence: TGTGCCAGCAGCCAAGACCCCCGCTACGAGCAGTACTTC.

The gene calls are TRBV7-3 and TRBJ2-3, with 7 bases fitting TRBD2. This CDR3 is 13 amino acids long. Looked up from germline, CDR1 is SGHTA and CDR2 is FQGTGA. With 0 bases clipped from V and 6 bases from J, the junction kept 0 bases outside the gene matches. CDR3: CASSLTGGDTQYF. The CDR3 DNA is TGTGCCAGCAGCTTAACGGGAGGGGATACGCAGTATTTT.

In nucleotides, the CDR3 is TGTGCCAGCAGCTTGGCCCCGACATCCGAGGATACGCAGTATTTT. Translating gives CASSLAPTSEDTQYF. The rearrangement joins TRBV5-5 to TRBJ2-3; D unresolved. The length of the CDR3 is 15 residues. Trimming took off 0 bases at V and 6 bases at J, with 14 bases between the two ends. Germline V gene lookup returns CDR1 SGHKS and CDR2 YYEKEE (reference sequence).